The entry that follows covers one TCR beta chain sequence. Its cognate antigen has yet to be identified. No per-base quality is available; no much larger clone lies one base away. The data stem from a study of T cells after posttransplantation cyclophosphamide (TCRdb year 2016). Background on the whole study: Using TRB sequencing, the study followed how the T cell repertoire rebuilt after myeloablative bone marrow transplantation with posttransplantation cyclophosphamide given as GVHD prophylaxis. Samples from about 33 PTCy-treated patients and fewer than 20 related bone marrow donors of those patients were subjected to antigen receptor sequencing. Blood from all 35 or so PTCy patients who had 1-year posttransplant specimens underwent TRB sequencing. TRB sequencing was also done on up to 3 additional blood samples from 2 to 5.2 years after transplant in 3 patients, and on pretransplant blood from several patients. Because TRA and TRB clonality were tightly correlated in roughly 10 samples, subsequent TCR analyses were focused on TRB only. Public TRB sequences were checked against a database of over 3,000 sequences associated with responses to pathogens, tumor antigens, self-antigens and alloantigens.

What the work shows at the level of the full study, not this receptor alone: Donor-recipient similarity was low at 1-2 months but increased during the first year, and donor CD8+ memory clones often dominated later blood repertoires. The TRB repertoires of T cells infiltrating skin or GI tract showed only limited overlap with the TRB repertoires of T cells in blood. Across approximately 45 patients, TRB clonality was highly associated with recipient CMV seropositivity and CMV reactivation, and diversity in PTCy patients was similar to diversity in CNI/methotrexate controls.

What the treatment or condition label conveys for this sample: high-dose cyclophosphamide on days +3 and +4 as single-agent GVHD prophylaxis. Busulfan and fludarabine conditioning, a related or unrelated marrow graft, and cyclophosphamide on days +3 and +4 were given to PTCy patients. The PTCy-treated patients were enrolled in a prospective multi-institutional clinical trial. Peripheral blood and bone marrow mononuclear cells were isolated by Ficoll-Hypaque density centrifugation and were cryopreserved. TRB sequencing used genomic DNA with the immunoSEQ assay at survey resolution or the hsTCRB kit. As for the authors' bioinformatics: The immunoSEQ software was used for initial read processing, and the LymphoSeq R package was used for repertoire analyses. Clonality was calculated as 1 minus normalized Shannon entropy, and the Gini coefficient was also calculated for each TRB dataset. Phenotypes of unsorted samples were inferred by mapping TRB sequences from sorted subsets of the recipient or donor onto unsorted samples of the same recipient. TCRdb carries this immuneACCESS record with in-frame sequences only. Its versions omit some clonotypes, under half of them owing to an unresolved V gene in the studies checked, with the rest unexplained. V, J and clone size reflect that table, while D and trimming were determined from the DNA. This sample is represented by some 8,500 clones; more than 75% of them were singletons. The ten largest clones add up to 23% of the sample.

The CDR3, from cysteine to phenylalanine, totals 14 residues. The kept DNA is CDR3 alone, 42 bases in frame from the first base. V loses 3 bases, J loses 8 bases, and the germline ends lie 19 bases apart. The CDR1 and CDR2 encoded by the germline V gene are SQVTM and ANQGSEA. This sample comprised PBMCs, obtained after allogeneic stem cell transplant with posttransplant cyclophosphamide. This receptor was obtained from a female patient in her thirties or forties who received an allogeneic stem cell transplant from an unrelated donor, was CMV-positive, and had no GVHD. After a transplant, not all T cells may be the patient's own; some may come from the graft donor. Rearrangement joined TRBV29-1 to TRBJ1-2; the D gene cannot be named for sure. The bases read TGCAGCGTTGATCAGTCCCTTATAAGGAGGGGCTACACCTTC. It codes for CSVDQSLIRRGYTF. This CDR3, with the reference TRBV29-1 and TRBJ1-2 proteins standing in past its ends, gives the full variable domain SAVISQKPSRDICQRGTSLTIQCQVDSQVTMMFWYRQQPGQSLTLIATANQGSEATYESGFVIDKFPISRPNLTFSTLTVSNMSPEDSSIYLCSVDQSLIRRGYTFGSGTRLTVV.